This TCR beta chain was observed in a study of regulatory T cells in long-lasting Graves disease. Germline CDR1 SNHLY, CDR2 FYNNEI. The CDR3 is 14 amino acids. Deletions cut 4 bases from V and 11 bases from J, with 17 bases between. Noted time point: newly diagnosed GD, antithyroid drugs for less than 3 months. RNA from PBMCs was the source of the TCR library. Relying on iRepertoire HTBI primers and Arm-PCR of CDR3 regions, the team built TCR beta libraries. TCRdb re-analysed the multiplex PCR reads in MiXCR, keeping a single row per CDR3 protein. There are under 300,000 distinct CDR3 sequences in the sample; around 20% occur only once, and over 11% lies in the top ten. In its sample, this clonotype was seen many times.

This chain joins TRBV2 and TRBJ1-4; D is ambiguous. The source is a female donor with Graves disease. Sequencing used peripheral blood mononuclear cells (PBMCs), obtained at new diagnosis, from a patient treated with antithyroid drugs. The chain's CDR3 is CASSVEGGMGKLFF. In DNA form, the CDR3 reads TGTGCCAGCAGTGTGGAGGGCGGGATGGGGAAACTGTTTTTT.